Each of the 19 T cell receptor beta chains below was sequenced from the same sample in a study of T-cell reconstitution after alpha-beta-depleted transplantation in children. No antigens are known for them. Findings of the study overall: Hyperexpanded clones declined; after one year, newly produced T cells mostly supplied diversity.

As it was prepared, the TCRbeta library received unique molecular identifiers. TCRdb processed the PCR reads anew with MiXCR; each CDR3 protein has one entry. The sample shows fewer than 350,000 distinct CDR3 sequences, just over 7.5% of them seen only once. The starting material was peripheral blood, obtained 360 days after TCRalphabeta/CD19-depleted stem cell transplant. The source of these receptors is a female patient aged 2-9 years who had a stem cell transplant for Fanconi anemia, so the T cells may come from the graft donor.

This clonotype has ten or more counts. For the CDR3, the DNA is TGCAGCGTTGAATCAGCCCTCACAGATACGCAGTATTTT. Translating gives CSVESALTDTQYF. V usage is TRBV29-1 and J usage is TRBJ2-3, with D unresolved. Per the germline V gene, CDR1 is SQVTM and CDR2 is ANQGSEA. The CDR3 runs to 13 residues. V was cut by 2 bases and J by 2 bases, with 8 bases left in between.

This clonotype was recorded many times. The CDR3 spells CASSLAHVGLSEQYF. The CDR3 DNA reads TGTGCCAGCAGCTTAGCGCATGTGGGACTATCCGAGCAGTACTTC. This chain joins TRBV7-9 and TRBJ2-7; 7 positions match TRBD2. Germline V gene sequence: CDR1 SEHNR, CDR2 FQNEAQ (reference sequence). The V gene end was trimmed by 0 bases and the J gene end by 6 bases; junction bases not matched to a gene: 8. This CDR3 spans 15 amino acids. Supplemented by reference TRBV7-9 and TRBJ2-7, the full variable domain reads DTGVSQNPRHKITKRGQNVTFRCDPISEHNRLYWYRQTLGQGPEFLTYFQNEAQLEKSRLLSDRFSAERPKGSFSTLEIQRTEQGDSAMYLCASSLAHVGLSEQYFGPGTRLTVT.

This clonotype came up many times. The gene calls are TRBV20-1 and TRBJ2-1; 11 positions agree with TRBD2. CDR1 and CDR2 (germline): DFQATT, SNEGSKA (reference sequence). The CDR3 extends over 16 amino acids. Losses at the gene ends were 6 bases for V and 4 bases for J; bases not matched to a gene: 11. CDR3 residues: CSASPRLAGFYNEQFF. Here the CDR3 DNA reads TGCAGTGCCTCACCGCGACTAGCGGGATTTTACAATGAGCAGTTCTTC.

This clonotype has a handful of counts. The CDR3 reads CSVELFTGHTEAFF. The CDR3 coding sequence is TGCAGCGTTGAATTATTTACAGGGCATACTGAAGCTTTCTTT. The genes are TRBV29-1 and TRBJ1-1, with D maybe TRBD1 (6 bases). Trimming stripped 2 bases from V and 5 bases from J, with 15 bases between. Germline CDR1 reads SQVTM; CDR2 reads ANQGSEA. CDR3 size: 14 residues.

This clonotype was observed at least ten times. The chain has TRBV6-2 or TRBV6-3 and TRBJ1-2; D not resolved. Between the trimmed V and J ends, which lost 8 bases and 4 bases, there was a span of 14 bases. The length of the CDR3 is 13 residues. Per germline, CDR1 MNHEY and CDR2 SVGEGT. In nucleotides, the CDR3 is TGTGCCAGCCTCCCAACGTTGACCTATGGCTACACCTTC. This encodes CASLPTLTYGYTF.

The chain carries TRBV27 and TRBJ1-1; 8 nucleotides line up with TRBD1. V lost 5 bases to trimming and J lost 0 bases; unmatched junction nucleotides: 8. The CDR3 consists of 16 residues. Germline CDR1 reads MNHEY; CDR2 reads SMNVEV (reference sequence). The CDR3 coding sequence is TGTGCCAGCAGTCACTGGACAGGGCTAATGAACACTGAAGCTTTCTTT. This gives the protein CASSHWTGLMNTEAFF.

This clonotype was recorded at least ten times. The rearrangement links TRBV5-1 to TRBJ1-1; D is undetermined. Germline V gene lookup returns CDR1 SGHRS and CDR2 YFSETQ. The CDR3 has 16 residues. V lost 0 bases to trimming and J lost 0 bases, with 12 bases between them. The CDR3 DNA is TGCGCCAGCAGCTTGGACCCCTTATCAGTGAACACTGAAGCTTTCTTT. Protein sequence: CASSLDPLSVNTEAFF.

This clonotype was picked up a small number of times. This chain joins TRBV5-1 and TRBJ1-6; D remains unclear. V dropped 4 bases and J dropped 8 bases, with 7 bases sitting between them. Germline loops: CDR1 SGHRS, CDR2 YFSETQ. The CDR3 has 12 residues. CDR3 in amino acids: CASSGLDSPLHF. In nucleotides, the CDR3 is TGCGCCAGCAGCGGACTAGATTCACCCCTCCACTTT. The full variable domain, with the rest looked up from reference TRBV5-1 and TRBJ1-6, is KAGVTQTPRYLIKTRGQQVTLSCSPISGHRSVSWYQQTPGQGLQFLFEYFSETQRNKGNFPGRFSGRQFSNSRSEMNVSTLELGDSALYLCASSGLDSPLHFGNGTRLTVT.

This clonotype was seen more than once but under ten times. This chain connects TRBV28 to TRBJ2-3, with TRBD1 identical over 7 bases. With 6 bases clipped from V and 2 bases from J, the junction kept 8 bases outside the gene matches. Per the germline V gene, CDR1 is MDHEN and CDR2 is SYDVKM. The CDR3 is made up of 15 amino acids. For the CDR3, the DNA is TGTGCCAGCAGCGGGGACAGCGAGGTCACAGATACGCAGTATTTT. Encoded protein: CASSGDSEVTDTQYF.

This clonotype has a handful of counts. This sequence joins TRBV5-1 and TRBJ2-5; the D gene is possibly TRBD2 (6 bases). Trimming cost V 4 bases and J 2 bases, with 12 bases left between them. The CDR3 has 14 amino acids. Looked up from germline, CDR1 is SGHRS and CDR2 is YFSETQ. The CDR3 region has the DNA TGCGCCAGCAGCCCCGGGGACTTTCAAGAGACCCAGTACTTC. Translation gives CASSPGDFQETQYF.

The chain couples TRBV20-1 to TRBJ1-6; D remains ambiguous. In germline, CDR1 is DFQATT, CDR2 SNEGSKA (reference sequence). This CDR3 is 13 amino acids long. The germline V and J ends were trimmed by 1 base and 14 bases, with 15 bases remaining between them. CDR3 nucleotide sequence: TGCAGTGCTAGAGCCCCGTCTGAGTTGACCCTCCACTTT. Translating gives CSARAPSELTLHF.

The chain links TRBV20-1 to TRBJ2-7, with D tentatively TRBD2 (6 bases). The CDR3 sequence is 15 residues long. Per the germline V gene, CDR1 is DFQATT and CDR2 is SNEGSKA (reference sequence). Trimming took 5 bases from V and 0 from J, leaving 17 bases between them. In DNA, the CDR3 is TGCAGTGCTCGGGACTCCTGGTGGGGCTCCTACGAGCAGTACTTC. The encoded protein is CSARDSWWGSYEQYF.

The gene calls are TRBV6-2 or TRBV6-3 and TRBJ2-7; D may correspond to TRBD1 or TRBD2 (6 bases each). The CDR3 is 15 amino acids. V lost 0 bases to trimming and J lost 3 bases, with 12 bases between them. Germline CDR1 MNHEY, CDR2 SVGEGT. The CDR3 DNA reads TGTGCCAGCAGTTACTCCGGGGGCTCTTACTACGAGCAGTACGTC. Protein sequence: CASSYSGGSYYEQYV.

Many counts were recorded for this clonotype. The rearrangement joins TRBV5-1 to TRBJ1-5; D remains ambiguous. The CDR3 is 13 amino acids. Trimming stripped 0 bases from V and 4 bases from J, with 5 bases between. Germline V CDR1 and CDR2: SGHRS, YFSETQ. In DNA form, the CDR3 reads TGCGCCAGCAGCTTGGATTGGAATCAGCCCCAGCATTTT. This sequence encodes CASSLDWNQPQHF.

The V gene is TRBV6-5, the J gene TRBJ2-5; D unresolved. Deletions cut 2 bases from V and 6 bases from J, with 13 bases between. CDR1 MNHEY and CDR2 SVGAGI come from the germline V gene. The CDR3 length is 14 residues. The CDR3 loop is CASSYVPAGQTQYF. The CDR3 DNA reads as TGTGCCAGCAGTTACGTCCCCGCCGGGCAGACCCAGTACTTC.

This clonotype was picked up a small number of times. The chain employs TRBV28 and TRBJ1-4; TRBD1 matches at 9 bases. Trimming at V came to 4 bases and at J to 5 bases, leaving 8 bases not matched to a gene. Germline V gene lookup returns CDR1 MDHEN and CDR2 SYDVKM. The CDR3 has 16 amino acids. The CDR3 sequence: CASSWDRAVFNEKLFF. For the CDR3, the DNA is TGTGCCAGCAGTTGGGACAGGGCAGTCTTCAATGAAAAACTGTTTTTT.

The chain employs TRBV5-4 and TRBJ1-2; no reliable D call. The CDR3 contains 11 residues. Trimming cost V 1 base and J 8 bases, with 6 bases left between them. Germline CDR1 and CDR2: SGHNT and YYREEE (reference sequence). The CDR3 loop reads CASSLNQGYTF. Here the CDR3 DNA reads TGTGCCAGCAGCTTGAATCAGGGCTACACCTTC.

J is TRBJ2-5 and V is TRBV11-1; 8 nucleotides agree with TRBD1. Unmatched junction bases numbered 13, after V lost 0 bases and J lost 4 bases. The CDR3 length is 18 residues. The V gene's germline CDR1 is SGHAT and CDR2 FQDESV (reference sequence). The CDR3 protein is CASSLASSGQGRRETQYF. The CDR3 nucleotides are TGTGCCAGCAGCTTAGCTTCCTCTGGACAGGGTAGGCGAGAGACCCAGTACTTC.

This clonotype appeared many times. The chain employs TRBV29-1 and TRBJ2-1; 8 nucleotides align to TRBD2. The V gene end was trimmed by 6 bases and the J gene end by 2 bases; junction bases not matched to a gene: 3. Germline V CDR1 and CDR2: SQVTM, ANQGSEA. The CDR3 has 13 residues. Written as DNA, the CDR3 is TGCAGCGTCTCGGGGGGGCCCTACAATGAGCAGTTCTTC. It is translated as CSVSGGPYNEQFF.